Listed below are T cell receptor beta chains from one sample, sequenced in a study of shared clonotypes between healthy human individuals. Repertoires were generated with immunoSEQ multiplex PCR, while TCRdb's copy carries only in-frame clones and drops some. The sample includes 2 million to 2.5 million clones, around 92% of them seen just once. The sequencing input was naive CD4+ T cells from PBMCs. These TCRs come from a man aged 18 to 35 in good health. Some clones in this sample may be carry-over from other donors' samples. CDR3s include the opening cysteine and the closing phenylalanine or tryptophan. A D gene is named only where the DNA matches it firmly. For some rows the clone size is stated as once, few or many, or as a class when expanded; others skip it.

CDR3aa: CAWNRGLREKLFF; CDR3nt: TGTGCCTGGAACAGGGGGCTGAGGGAAAAACTGTTTTTT; d_gene: TRBD1; abundance: .; v_gene: TRBV30; j_gene: TRBJ1-4
CDR3aa: CSAGRPYEQYF; CDR3nt: TGCAGTGCTGGACGACCTTACGAGCAGTACTTC; d_gene: .; abundance: .; v_gene: TRBV20-1; j_gene: TRBJ2-7
CDR3aa: CASSPTRSGYIEKLFF; CDR3nt: TGTGCCAGCTCACCAACTAGGTCAGGATATATTGAAAAACTGTTTTTT; d_gene: .; abundance: .; v_gene: TRBV18; j_gene: TRBJ1-4
CDR3aa: CASSPGVTEYTEAFF; CDR3nt: TGTGCCAGCAGCCCCGGGGTGACGGAATACACTGAAGCTTTCTTT; d_gene: .; abundance: .; v_gene: TRBV6-5; j_gene: TRBJ1-1
CDR3aa: CASSVEGRGQPQHF; CDR3nt: TGTGCCAGCAGTGTAGAAGGTAGGGGTCAGCCCCAGCATTTT; d_gene: .; abundance: .; v_gene: TRBV6-1; j_gene: TRBJ1-5
CDR3aa: CASTASNQPQHF; CDR3nt: TGTGCCAGCACCGCGAGCAATCAGCCCCAGCATTTT; d_gene: .; abundance: once; v_gene: TRBV28; j_gene: TRBJ1-5
CDR3aa: CASSSGVTGLYNEQFF; CDR3nt: TGCGCCAGCAGCTCCGGGGTGACAGGGCTGTACAATGAGCAGTTCTTC; d_gene: TRBD1; abundance: once; v_gene: TRBV4-1; j_gene: TRBJ2-1
CDR3aa: CASSFNQISGANVLTF; CDR3nt: TGTGCCAGCAGTTTTAATCAGATCTCTGGGGCCAACGTCCTGACTTTC; d_gene: .; abundance: .; v_gene: TRBV27; j_gene: TRBJ2-6
CDR3aa: CASSPQSGADTEAFF; CDR3nt: TGTGCCAGCAGCCCTCAGTCCGGAGCGGACACTGAAGCTTTCTTT; d_gene: .; abundance: .; v_gene: TRBV7-3; j_gene: TRBJ1-1
CDR3aa: CATSSAGTYGYTF; CDR3nt: TGTGCCACCAGCAGCGCAGGGACCTATGGCTACACCTTC; d_gene: .; abundance: .; v_gene: TRBV15; j_gene: TRBJ1-2
CDR3aa: CASIDRSGTDTQYF; CDR3nt: TGCGCCAGCATTGACAGGTCAGGGACAGATACGCAGTATTTT; d_gene: .; abundance: .; v_gene: TRBV5-1; j_gene: TRBJ2-3
CDR3aa: CASSPTSGRLEQYF; CDR3nt: TGCGCCAGCAGCCCTACTAGCGGGAGGCTCGAGCAGTACTTC; d_gene: TRBD2; abundance: .; v_gene: TRBV5-1; j_gene: TRBJ2-7
CDR3aa: CASSSSGLAGGEQFF; CDR3nt: TGTGCCAGCAGCTCCTCGGGACTAGCGGGAGGTGAGCAGTTCTTC; d_gene: TRBD2; abundance: .; v_gene: TRBV11-3; j_gene: TRBJ2-1
CDR3aa: CASSQVWRENTGELFF; CDR3nt: TGTGCCAGCAGCCAAGTCTGGCGGGAGAACACCGGGGAGCTGTTTTTT; d_gene: .; abundance: .; v_gene: TRBV4-2; j_gene: TRBJ2-2
CDR3aa: CASSRSGQGFYYEQYF; CDR3nt: TGTGCCAGCTCACGATCGGGACAGGGGTTTTACTACGAGCAGTACTTC; d_gene: TRBD1; abundance: .; v_gene: TRBV18; j_gene: TRBJ2-7
CDR3aa: CASSSSGGYQPQHF; CDR3nt: TGTGCCAGCAGTTCCTCGGGGGGCTATCAGCCCCAGCATTTT; d_gene: .; abundance: .; v_gene: TRBV6-5; j_gene: TRBJ1-5
CDR3aa: CASSGSGPTDTQYF; CDR3nt: TGTGCCAGCAGCGGTAGCGGCCCCACAGATACGCAGTATTTT; d_gene: .; abundance: .; v_gene: TRBV9; j_gene: TRBJ2-3
CDR3aa: CASSLTPRGEKLFF; CDR3nt: TGCGCCAGCAGCCTGACACCTCGGGGTGAAAAACTGTTTTTT; d_gene: .; abundance: .; v_gene: TRBV10-2; j_gene: TRBJ1-4
CDR3aa: CASSNKRYASYEQYF; CDR3nt: TGTGCCAGCAGTAATAAGCGGTACGCCTCCTACGAGCAGTACTTC; d_gene: .; abundance: .; v_gene: TRBV28; j_gene: TRBJ2-7
CDR3aa: CASSDGGGSYEQYF; CDR3nt: TGTGCCAGCAGTGATGGGGGCGGTTCCTACGAGCAGTACTTC; d_gene: .; abundance: .; v_gene: TRBV2; j_gene: TRBJ2-7
CDR3aa: CASRHRDHQGYTF; CDR3nt: TGTGCCAGCAGGCACCGAGACCACCAGGGCTACACCTTC; d_gene: .; abundance: .; v_gene: TRBV27; j_gene: TRBJ1-2
CDR3aa: CAIGQINQPQHF; CDR3nt: TGTGCCATCGGGCAGATTAATCAGCCCCAGCATTTT; d_gene: .; abundance: .; v_gene: TRBV10-3; j_gene: TRBJ1-5